This note documents a single T cell receptor (beta chain) sequence. Its antigen is unknown. One base away there is no much larger clone; base qualities are not given. Healthy HIV-negative adults with no recently reported acute infections or vaccinations were included as donors. Every donor was a Caucasian adult residing in Nashville, Tennessee, USA. Magnetic negative selection was used to enrich CD4+ T cells, after which naive cells were positively selected on CD45RA and the negative fraction became the memory subset. Blood was collected by leukapheresis, and PBMCs were isolated by Ficoll-Histopaque density gradient centrifugation and then cryopreserved in liquid nitrogen vapor phase. Analytical flow cytometry was used to check the purity and quantity of each magnetically sorted T cell population. Each sorted fraction had its genomic DNA isolated and then quantified by UV absorbance on a Nanodrop 2000c.

This sample stems from a study of shared clonotypes between healthy human individuals (dated by TCRdb to about 2020). For the study in its entirety: The cohort comprised a couple of women and a few men aged 18 to 49 years. Leukapheresis yielded between about 0.94 and 9 billion PBMCs per donor. The study deeply sequenced blood TCR repertoires of roughly five healthy adults to estimate repertoire size and the extent of clonotype sharing between individuals. Per donor, three plates each were used for CD4 naive and CD4 memory, two for CD8 naive, and one for CD8 memory. Different laboratories and diverse techniques were used to prepare libraries and sequence TCR repertoires, to increase sequencing depth and limit assay-specific biases.

Using the deep immunoSEQ assay, TCR CDR3 regions were amplified from genomic DNA by multiplex PCR. Extracted genomic DNA from each cell subset was spread evenly across all wells of several immunoSEQ 96-well plates, with each plate serving as a replicate. For sorted subsets, each replicate PCR was loaded with around 220 ng genomic DNA, equivalent to some 31,000 T cell genomes. The purified libraries were quantified using a Qubit 3.0 fluorometer, sized with a Bioanalyzer 2100, and then quantified again using the KAPA Library Quantification kit. Every immunoSEQ 96-well plate was sequenced on a dedicated single-read 150-cycle Illumina NextSeq 550 flow cell. The authors' analysis ran thus. Because the immunoSEQ output included only junctional sequences and no quality scores, the filtering could not be the same as the filtering used for full-length reads. Sequences were annotated with PyIR, a Python wrapper for IgBLAST v1.9, using IMGT germline references to assign V/J genes and CDR3. Reads with weak V/J assignments (E-value above 1e-6), missing CDR3, stop codons, out-of-frame junctions, or ambiguous translated residues were removed. V3J clonotypes were defined as sequences sharing an identical inferred V gene, J gene, and CDR3 amino acid sequence. The percentage overlap between two repertoires was calculated by dividing the number of shared unique clonotypes by the size of the smaller repertoire. RTK rarefaction, the Chao1 estimator, and Recon v2.1 estimates of unobserved clonotypes were used to assess repertoire richness. OLGA was used to compute generation probabilities for all TCRbeta clonotypes that the gDNA method yielded from several donors. TCRdb stores this immuneACCESS table with in-frame sequences only. Part of the clones is absent; in the studies checked, under half of the shortfall reflects unresolved V genes, and no reason is known for the rest. V, J and clone size derive from that table, while D and trimming were established from the DNA sequence. The sample profile shows over a million clones; 75% to 80% of them were found once. Together, the top ten hold around 0.6% of the sample.

The CDR3 sequence holds 16 residues, the cysteine and phenylalanine included. The only DNA kept is the CDR3, 48 bases in frame from the first base. V and J are truncated by 4 bases and 8 bases respectively, leaving an intervening sequence of 18 bases. The germline V gene (reference sequence) gives CDR1 as PRHDT and CDR2 as FYEKMQ. Points the paper makes about the study in general: Rarefaction of sorted-subset datasets indicated incomplete sequencing despite the large sequencing depth. Estimated clonotype richness was generally larger for naive than for memory subsets. Sampling was restricted to blood, and TCR repertoires in tissues likely differ from the TCR repertoires found in blood. Pairwise subsampling led to the expectation that sequencing depth would affect the degree of clonotype sharing among donors. Because the study included only a small number of donors, the genetic and exposure-history diversity represented was limited. Compared with non-shared clonotypes, clonotypes shared by all four sorted-subset donors had higher generation probabilities. When several donors were compared, the shared fraction of clonotypes was about 5.5% for naive CD4, around 3.6% for naive CD8, more than 2% for memory CD4, and 0.35% to 0.4% for memory CD8.

The V gene is TRBV13 and the J gene is TRBJ1-6; the D segment could be TRBD1, given 5 matching bases. This clonotype originated in a man between 18 and 35 years old in good health. Some clones in this sample may be carry-over from other donors' samples. Sequenced: memory CD4+ T cells from PBMCs. Sample cell subset or site, as interpreted from the label and publication: CD45RA-negative fraction. The DNA sequence follows: TGTGCCAGCAGCTCCTCCATGACTCGGGACGATTCACCCCTCCACTTT. Its translation reads: CASSSSMTRDDSPLHF.